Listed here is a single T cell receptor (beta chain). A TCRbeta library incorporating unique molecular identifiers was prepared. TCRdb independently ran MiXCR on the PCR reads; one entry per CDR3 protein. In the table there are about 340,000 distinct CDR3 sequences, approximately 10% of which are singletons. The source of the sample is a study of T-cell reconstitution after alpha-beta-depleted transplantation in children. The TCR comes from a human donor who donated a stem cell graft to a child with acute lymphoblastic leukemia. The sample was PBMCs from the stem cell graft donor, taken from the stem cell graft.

The CDR3 sequence: CSARDPLAGKETQYF. CDR3 nucleotide sequence: TGCAGTGCTAGAGATCCGCTAGCGGGAAAAGAGACCCAGTACTTC. The chain recombines TRBV20-1 with TRBJ2-5, with 9 bases matching TRBD2. The ends lost 0 bases at V and 3 bases at J; junction bases unmatched: 5. The CDR3 contains 15 residues. Germline lookup yields CDR1 DFQATT and CDR2 SNEGSKA (reference sequence).